These T cell receptor beta chains were read from a single sample in a study of T cell responses to AZD1222 COVID-19 vaccine. Clones were sequenced by immunoSEQ multiplex PCR, and TCRdb holds only the in-frame ones, with some missing. The sample lists roughly 180,000 clones; roughly 90% were seen once. Specimen: peripheral blood, collected on day 0 of AZD1222 vaccination. The receptors come from an adult in good health. Both conserved end residues are part of each CDR3. The D gene is left open where the match is weak. A row's size may be missing; if present it is once, few, many or a size class.

>TRBV7-8|NA|NA|TRBJ1-5
CASTLGSGRAGNQPQHF
TGTGCCAGCACCCTAGGGAGCGGCAGGGCGGGCAATCAGCCCCAGCATTTT
>TRBV9|NA|NA|TRBJ1-4
CASSVSPGTEKLFF
TGTGCCAGCAGCGTTTCCCCAGGGACTGAAAAACTGTTTTTT
>TRBV18|NA|TRBD2|TRBJ2-1
CASSLGTSGRASDEQFF
TGTGCCAGCTCACTCGGGACTAGCGGGAGGGCCAGCGATGAGCAGTTCTTC
>TRBV15|NA|NA|TRBJ1-3
CATSRAEGFSGNTIYF
TGTGCCACCAGCAGAGCTGAGGGGTTTTCTGGAAACACCATATATTTT
>TRBV11-2|NA|TRBD2|TRBJ2-2
CASSGGGGTGELFF
TGTGCCAGCAGCGGGGGGGGTGGCACCGGGGAGCTGTTTTTT
>TRBV13|NA|NA|TRBJ2-5
CASSAHNKETQYF
TGTGCCAGCAGCGCCCACAATAAAGAGACCCAGTACTTC
>TRBV5-6|few|NA|TRBJ2-7
CASSLLQGGYEQYF
TGTGCCAGCAGCTTGCTACAGGGTGGCTACGAGCAGTACTTC
>TRBV19|NA|NA|TRBJ1-2
CASSLGMEGLHF
TGTGCCAGTAGTCTCGGGATGGAGGGTCTACATTTC
>TRBV19|NA|NA|TRBJ2-3
CASRPSTDTQYF
TGTGCCAGTAGGCCCTCCACAGATACGCAGTATTTT
>TRBV6-5|NA|TRBD2|TRBJ2-7
CASSSRPAGVDYEQYF
TGTGCCAGCAGTTCTCGCCCAGCGGGAGTAGACTACGAGCAGTACTTC
>TRBV7-9|NA|NA|TRBJ2-3
CATGSGTDTQYF
TGTGCCACCGGGAGTGGGACAGATACGCAGTATTTT
>TRBV9|NA|TRBD2|TRBJ2-1
CASSVTAGGDANEQFF
TGTGCCAGCAGCGTTACAGCGGGAGGGGACGCCAATGAGCAGTTCTTC
>TRBV20-1|once|NA|TRBJ2-4
CSASQAALAKNIQYF
TGCAGTGCTAGTCAAGCGGCTCTAGCCAAAAACATTCAGTACTTC
>TRBV25-1|NA|TRBD1|TRBJ1-5
CASSESTGANQPQHF
TGTGCCAGCAGTGAATCGACAGGGGCCAATCAGCCCCAGCATTTT
>TRBV24-1|NA|TRBD1|TRBJ2-2
CATRGQGATGELFF
TGTGCCACCAGGGGACAGGGTGCCACCGGGGAGCTGTTTTTT
>TRBV9|NA|TRBD1|TRBJ1-6
CASSVRQGGNSPLHF
TGTGCCAGCAGCGTCCGACAGGGAGGTAATTCACCCCTCCACTTT
>TRBV29-1|NA|NA|TRBJ1-1
CSVEGGGTEAFF
TGCAGCGTTGAAGGTGGCGGGACTGAAGCTTTCTTT
>TRBV19|NA|NA|TRBJ1-3
CASRGGKWGNTIYF
TGTGCCAGTAGAGGCGGGAAGTGGGGAAACACCATATATTTT
>TRBV6-5|NA|NA|TRBJ1-1
CASSYSRVNTEAFF
TGTGCCAGCAGTTACTCGCGGGTGAACACTGAAGCTTTCTTT
>TRBV29-1|NA|TRBD2|TRBJ2-1
CSVRTSGRISYNEQFF
TGCAGCGTTCGGACTAGCGGGAGGATATCCTACAATGAGCAGTTCTTC
>TRBV10-3|NA|NA|TRBJ1-5
CAISEQYNQPQHF
TGTGCCATCAGTGAACAGTACAATCAGCCCCAGCATTTT
>TRBV24-1|NA|NA|TRBJ2-1
CATSVWGSVNEQFF
TGTGCCACCAGTGTTTGGGGGAGTGTTAATGAGCAGTTCTTC
>TRBV11-3|NA|TRBD2|TRBJ2-1
CASSLRTSAHNEQFF
TGTGCCAGCAGCTTAAGGACTAGCGCACACAATGAGCAGTTCTTC
>TRBV29-1|NA|NA|TRBJ1-2
CSARKGGVYGYTF
TGCAGCGCCCGAAAGGGGGGGGTCTATGGCTACACCTTC
>TRBV27|NA|NA|TRBJ1-2
CASREGDMGDGPYTF
TGTGCCAGCAGAGAGGGGGACATGGGCGATGGCCCCTACACCTTC
>TRBV27|NA|TRBD1|TRBJ1-6
CAQRGQGENSPLHF
TGTGCCCAAAGGGGACAGGGAGAGAATTCACCCCTCCACTTT
>TRBV27|NA|TRBD2|TRBJ2-2
CASSSFRLAGANTGELFF
TGTGCCAGCAGTTCCTTTAGACTAGCGGGAGCGAACACCGGGGAGCTGTTTTTT
>TRBV6-6|NA|TRBD1|TRBJ1-1
CASRPDRETNTEAFF
TGTGCCAGCAGACCCGACAGGGAGACGAACACTGAAGCTTTCTTT
>TRBV21-1|NA|NA|TRBJ1-2
CASSTPAPGPIQGYTF
TGTGCCAGCAGCACGCCCGCACCGGGACCCATACAGGGCTACACCTTC
>TRBV28|NA|TRBD1|TRBJ1-6
CASSRTGGISPLHF
TGTGCCAGCAGTCGGACAGGGGGAATTTCACCCCTCCACTTT
>TRBV5-1|NA|TRBD1|TRBJ2-4
CASSPDWDSKNIQYF
TGCGCCAGCAGCCCCGATTGGGACAGCAAAAACATTCAGTACTTC
>TRBV30|NA|NA|TRBJ1-5
CAWSIGQHNQPQHF
TGTGCCTGGAGCATTGGACAGCACAATCAGCCCCAGCATTTT
>TRBV6-5|NA|TRBD1|TRBJ1-2
CAITPTGEYGYTF
TGTGCCATAACTCCGACAGGGGAATATGGCTACACCTTC
>TRBV19|NA|TRBD1|TRBJ2-7
CASSRAGTGNSYEQYF
TGTGCCAGTAGTAGGGCCGGGACAGGTAACTCCTACGAGCAGTACTTC
>TRBV19|NA|TRBD2|TRBJ2-7
CASRSGLAGAADGEQYF
TGTGCCAGTAGGTCGGGACTAGCGGGAGCGGCAGATGGAGAGCAGTACTTC
>TRBV3-1/TRBV3-2|NA|NA|TRBJ1-3
CASSLIGAGNTIYF
TGTGCCAGCAGCCTGATCGGGGCTGGAAACACCATATATTTT
>TRBV19|NA|TRBD2|TRBJ2-1
CASSATSGFEQFF
TGTGCCAGTAGTGCAACTAGCGGTTTTGAGCAGTTCTTC
>TRBV19|NA|TRBD1|TRBJ1-6
CASSPGTGAYNSPLHF
TGTGCCAGTAGTCCCGGGACAGGGGCCTATAATTCACCCCTCCACTTT
>TRBV6-5|NA|NA|TRBJ1-1
CASSMSLRVGEAFF
TGTGCCAGCAGTATGTCCCTTAGGGTTGGTGAAGCTTTCTTT